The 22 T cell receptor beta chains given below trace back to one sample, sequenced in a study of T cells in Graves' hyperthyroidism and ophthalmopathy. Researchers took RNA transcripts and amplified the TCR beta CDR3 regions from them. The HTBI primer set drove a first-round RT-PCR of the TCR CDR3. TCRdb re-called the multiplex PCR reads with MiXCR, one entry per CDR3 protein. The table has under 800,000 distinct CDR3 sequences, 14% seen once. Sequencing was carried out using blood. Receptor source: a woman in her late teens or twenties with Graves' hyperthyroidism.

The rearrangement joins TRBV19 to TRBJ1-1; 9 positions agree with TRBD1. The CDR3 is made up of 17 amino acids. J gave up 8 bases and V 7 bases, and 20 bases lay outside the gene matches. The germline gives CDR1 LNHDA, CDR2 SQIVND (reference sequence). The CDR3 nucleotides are TGTGCCAGTAATTTTCGATGGGGATCACAGGGGGCGACCGAAGCTTTCTTT. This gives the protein CASNFRWGSQGATEAFF.

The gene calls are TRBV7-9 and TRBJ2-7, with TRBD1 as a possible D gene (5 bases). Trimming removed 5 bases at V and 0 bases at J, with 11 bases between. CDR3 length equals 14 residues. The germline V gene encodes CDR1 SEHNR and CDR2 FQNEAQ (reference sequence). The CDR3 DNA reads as TGTGCCAGCAGCCCGGACACCAACTCCTACGAGCAGTACTTC. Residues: CASSPDTNSYEQYF.

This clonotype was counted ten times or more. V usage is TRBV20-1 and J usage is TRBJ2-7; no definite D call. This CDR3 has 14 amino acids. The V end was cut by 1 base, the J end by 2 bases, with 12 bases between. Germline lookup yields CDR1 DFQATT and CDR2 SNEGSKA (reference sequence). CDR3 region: CSARAETAPYEQYF. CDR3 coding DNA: TGCAGTGCTAGAGCTGAGACCGCGCCCTACGAGCAGTACTTC.

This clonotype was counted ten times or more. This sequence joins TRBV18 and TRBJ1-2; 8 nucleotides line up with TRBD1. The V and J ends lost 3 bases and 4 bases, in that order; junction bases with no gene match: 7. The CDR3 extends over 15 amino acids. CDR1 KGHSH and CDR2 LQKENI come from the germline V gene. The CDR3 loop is CASSPPGQAIYGYTF. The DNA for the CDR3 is TGTGCCAGCTCACCCCCGGGACAGGCGATCTATGGCTACACCTTC.

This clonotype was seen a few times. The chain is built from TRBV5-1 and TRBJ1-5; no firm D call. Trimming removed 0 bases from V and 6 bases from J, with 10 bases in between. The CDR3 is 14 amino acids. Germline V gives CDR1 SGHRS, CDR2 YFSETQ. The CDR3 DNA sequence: TGCGCCAGCAGCTTGGAGGGATTCGGTCAGCCCCAGCATTTT. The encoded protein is CASSLEGFGQPQHF. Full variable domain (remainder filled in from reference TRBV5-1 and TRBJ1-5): KAGVTQTPRYLIKTRGQQVTLSCSPISGHRSVSWYQQTPGQGLQFLFEYFSETQRNKGNFPGRFSGRQFSNSRSEMNVSTLELGDSALYLCASSLEGFGQPQHFGDGTRLSIL.

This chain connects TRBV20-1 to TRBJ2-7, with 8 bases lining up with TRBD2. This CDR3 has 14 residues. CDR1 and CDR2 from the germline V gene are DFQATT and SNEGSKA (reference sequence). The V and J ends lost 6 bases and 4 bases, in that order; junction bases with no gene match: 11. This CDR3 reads CSAPGGGGPYEQYF. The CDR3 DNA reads TGCAGTGCCCCGGGGGGGGGGGGGCCTTACGAGCAGTACTTC.

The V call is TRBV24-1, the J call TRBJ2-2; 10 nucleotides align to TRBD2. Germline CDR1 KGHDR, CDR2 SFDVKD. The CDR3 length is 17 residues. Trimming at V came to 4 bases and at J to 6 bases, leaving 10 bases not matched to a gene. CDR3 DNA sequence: TGTGCCACCAGTGACCTACAACTAGCGGGAAAGTCCGGGGAGCTGTTTTTT. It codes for CATSDLQLAGKSGELFF.

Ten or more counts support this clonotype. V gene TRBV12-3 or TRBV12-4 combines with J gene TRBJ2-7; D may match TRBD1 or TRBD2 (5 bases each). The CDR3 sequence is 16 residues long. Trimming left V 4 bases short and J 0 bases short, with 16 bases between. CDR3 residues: CASSSGTWTRSYEQYF. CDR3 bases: TGTGCCAGCAGTTCCGGGACCTGGACCCGCTCCTACGAGCAGTACTTC.

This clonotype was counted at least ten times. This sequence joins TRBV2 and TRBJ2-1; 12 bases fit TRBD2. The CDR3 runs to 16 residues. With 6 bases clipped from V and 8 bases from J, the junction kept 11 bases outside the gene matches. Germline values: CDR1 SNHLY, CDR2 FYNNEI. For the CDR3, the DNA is TGTGCCAGCAGGCTAGCGGGAGGGCCTGTTAGCGATGAGCAGTTCTTC. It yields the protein CASRLAGGPVSDEQFF.

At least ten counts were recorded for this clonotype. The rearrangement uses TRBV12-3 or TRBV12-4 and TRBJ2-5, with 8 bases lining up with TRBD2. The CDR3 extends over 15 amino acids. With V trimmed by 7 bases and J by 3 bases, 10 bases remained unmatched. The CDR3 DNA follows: TGTGCCAGCACCTTAGGGGCCGGGAGGGAAGAGACCCAGTACTTC. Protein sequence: CASTLGAGREETQYF.

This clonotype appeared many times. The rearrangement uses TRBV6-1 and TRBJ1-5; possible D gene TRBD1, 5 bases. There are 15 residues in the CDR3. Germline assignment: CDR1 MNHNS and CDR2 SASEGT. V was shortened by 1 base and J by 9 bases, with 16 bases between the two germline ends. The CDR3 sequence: CASSEVGHRNWPQHF. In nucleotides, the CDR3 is TGTGCCAGCAGTGAAGTTGGACACCGAAATTGGCCCCAGCATTTT.

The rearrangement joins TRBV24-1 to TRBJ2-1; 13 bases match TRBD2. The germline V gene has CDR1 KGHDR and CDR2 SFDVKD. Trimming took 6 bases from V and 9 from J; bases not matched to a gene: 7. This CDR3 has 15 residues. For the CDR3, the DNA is TGTGCCACCAGTAGGACTAGCGGGAGCCTGGTTGAGCAGTTCTTC. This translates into CATSRTSGSLVEQFF.

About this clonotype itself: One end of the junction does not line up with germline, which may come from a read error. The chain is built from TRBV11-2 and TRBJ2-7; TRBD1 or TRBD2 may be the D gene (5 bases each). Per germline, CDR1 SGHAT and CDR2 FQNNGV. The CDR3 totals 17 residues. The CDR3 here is CASSLNPGRGSSYGQYF. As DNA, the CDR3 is TGTGCCAGCAGCCTTAATCCGGGACGGGGAAGCTCCTACGGGCAGTACTTC.

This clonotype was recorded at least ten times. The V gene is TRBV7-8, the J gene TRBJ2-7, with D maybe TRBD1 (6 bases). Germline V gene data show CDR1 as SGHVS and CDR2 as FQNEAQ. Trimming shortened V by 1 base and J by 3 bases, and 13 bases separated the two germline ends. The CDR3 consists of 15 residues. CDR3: CASSLGQAPLYEQYF. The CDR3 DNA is TGTGCCAGCAGCTTAGGACAGGCGCCCCTCTACGAGCAGTACTTC.

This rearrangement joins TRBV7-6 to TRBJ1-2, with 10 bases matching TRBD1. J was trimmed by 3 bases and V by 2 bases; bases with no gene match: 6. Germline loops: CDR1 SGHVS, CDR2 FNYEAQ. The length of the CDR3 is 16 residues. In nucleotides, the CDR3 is TGTGCCAGCAGCTTATACTCGGGGACAGGGGACTATGGCTACACCTTC. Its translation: CASSLYSGTGDYGYTF.

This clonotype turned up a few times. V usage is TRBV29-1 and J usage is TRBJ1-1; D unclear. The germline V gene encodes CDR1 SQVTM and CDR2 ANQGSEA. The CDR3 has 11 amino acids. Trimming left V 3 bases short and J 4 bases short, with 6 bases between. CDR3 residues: CSVDGITEAFF. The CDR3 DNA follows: TGCAGCGTTGATGGCATCACTGAAGCTTTCTTT. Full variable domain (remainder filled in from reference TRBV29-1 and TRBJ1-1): SAVISQKPSRDICQRGTSLTIQCQVDSQVTMMFWYRQQPGQSLTLIATANQGSEATYESGFVIDKFPISRPNLTFSTLTVSNMSPEDSSIYLCSVDGITEAFFGQGTRLTVV.

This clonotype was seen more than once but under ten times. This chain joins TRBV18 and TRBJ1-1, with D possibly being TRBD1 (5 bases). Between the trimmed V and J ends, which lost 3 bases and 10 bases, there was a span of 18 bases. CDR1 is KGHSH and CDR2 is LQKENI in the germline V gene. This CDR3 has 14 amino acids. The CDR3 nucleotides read TGTGCCAGCTCACCCTGGAGGGACGCCAAGCCAGCTTTCTTT. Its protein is CASSPWRDAKPAFF.

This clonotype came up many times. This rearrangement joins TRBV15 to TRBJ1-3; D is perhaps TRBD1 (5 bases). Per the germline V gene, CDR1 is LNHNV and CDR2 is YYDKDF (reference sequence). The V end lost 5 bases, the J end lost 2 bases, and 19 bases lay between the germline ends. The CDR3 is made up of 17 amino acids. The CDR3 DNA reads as TGTGCCACCAGCGCACGGGGGAGGAGGAGAACTGGAAACACCATATATTTT. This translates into CATSARGRRRTGNTIYF.

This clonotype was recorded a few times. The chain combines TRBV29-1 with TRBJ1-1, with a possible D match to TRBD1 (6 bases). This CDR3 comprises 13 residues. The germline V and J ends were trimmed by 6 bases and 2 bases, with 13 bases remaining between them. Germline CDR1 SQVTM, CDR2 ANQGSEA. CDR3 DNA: TGCAGCGTCTGGAAGACAGGAAACACTGAAGCTTTCTTT. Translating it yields CSVWKTGNTEAFF.

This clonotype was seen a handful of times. CDR3 protein: CASSYSPRTGRRQPQHF. In nucleotides, the CDR3 is TGTGCCAGCAGTTATTCCCCCCGGACAGGGAGGCGTCAGCCCCAGCATTTT. The rearrangement links TRBV6-9 to TRBJ1-5, with 8 bases aligning to TRBD1. Losses at the gene ends were 0 bases for V and 6 bases for J; bases not matched to a gene: 10. Per germline, CDR1 MNHGY and CDR2 SVAAGI. The CDR3 sequence is 17 residues long.

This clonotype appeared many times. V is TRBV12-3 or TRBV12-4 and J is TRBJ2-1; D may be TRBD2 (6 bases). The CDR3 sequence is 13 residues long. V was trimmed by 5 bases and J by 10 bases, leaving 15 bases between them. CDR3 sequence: CASSVGTVWEQFF. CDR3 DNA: TGTGCCAGCAGTGTCGGGACTGTATGGGAGCAGTTCTTC.

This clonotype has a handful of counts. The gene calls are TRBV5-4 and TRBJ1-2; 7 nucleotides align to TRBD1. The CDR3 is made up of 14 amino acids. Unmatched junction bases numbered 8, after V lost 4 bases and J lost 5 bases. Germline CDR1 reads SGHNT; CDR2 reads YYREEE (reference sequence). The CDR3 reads CASSLRTGSYGYTF. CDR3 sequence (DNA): TGTGCCAGCAGCCTTCGGACAGGATCTTATGGCTACACCTTC.